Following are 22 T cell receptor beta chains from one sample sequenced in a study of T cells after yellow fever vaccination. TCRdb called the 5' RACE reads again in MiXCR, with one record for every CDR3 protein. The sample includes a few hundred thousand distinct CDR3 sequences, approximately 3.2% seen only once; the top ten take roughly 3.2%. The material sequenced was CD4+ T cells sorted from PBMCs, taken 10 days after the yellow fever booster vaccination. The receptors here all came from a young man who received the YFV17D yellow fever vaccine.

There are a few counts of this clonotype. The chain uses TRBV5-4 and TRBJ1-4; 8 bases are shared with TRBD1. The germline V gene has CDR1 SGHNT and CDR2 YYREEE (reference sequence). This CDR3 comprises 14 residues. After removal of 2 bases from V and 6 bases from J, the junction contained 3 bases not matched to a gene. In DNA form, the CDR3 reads TGTGCCAGCAGCTTAGACAGGGGCCATGAAAAACTGTTTTTT. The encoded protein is CASSLDRGHEKLFF.

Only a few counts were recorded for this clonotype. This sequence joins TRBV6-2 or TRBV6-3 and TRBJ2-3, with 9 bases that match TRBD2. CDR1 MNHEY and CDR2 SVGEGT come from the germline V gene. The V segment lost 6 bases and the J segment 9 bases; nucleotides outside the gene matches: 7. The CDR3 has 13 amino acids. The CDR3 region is CASRSGGSGTQYF. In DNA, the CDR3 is TGTGCCAGCAGGAGCGGGGGGTCGGGAACGCAGTATTTT.

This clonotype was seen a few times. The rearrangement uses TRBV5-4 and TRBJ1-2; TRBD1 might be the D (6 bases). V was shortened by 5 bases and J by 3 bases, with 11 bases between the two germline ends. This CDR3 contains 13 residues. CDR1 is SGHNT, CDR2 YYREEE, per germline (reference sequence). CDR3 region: CASRATGDYGYTF. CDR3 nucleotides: TGTGCCAGCAGGGCGACAGGTGACTATGGCTACACCTTC.

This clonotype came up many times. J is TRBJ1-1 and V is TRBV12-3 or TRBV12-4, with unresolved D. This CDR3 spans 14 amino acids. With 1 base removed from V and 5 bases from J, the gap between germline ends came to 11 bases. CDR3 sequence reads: CASSLEAIGTEAFF. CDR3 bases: TGTGCCAGCAGTTTAGAGGCCATCGGGACTGAAGCTTTCTTT.

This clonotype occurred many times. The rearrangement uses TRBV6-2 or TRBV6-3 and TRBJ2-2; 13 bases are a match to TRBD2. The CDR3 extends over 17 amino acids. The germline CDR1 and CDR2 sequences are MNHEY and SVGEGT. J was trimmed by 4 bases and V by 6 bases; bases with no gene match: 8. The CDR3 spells CASSYRTSGGPTGELFF. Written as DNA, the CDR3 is TGTGCCAGCAGCTACCGGACTAGCGGGGGCCCCACCGGGGAGCTGTTTTTT.

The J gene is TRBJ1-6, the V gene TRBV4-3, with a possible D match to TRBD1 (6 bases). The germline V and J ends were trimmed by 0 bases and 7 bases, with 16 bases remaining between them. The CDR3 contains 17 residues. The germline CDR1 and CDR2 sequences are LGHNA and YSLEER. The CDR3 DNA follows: TGCGCCAGCAGCCAAGATAGTAGGGGGACGTGGAATTCACCCCTCCACTTT. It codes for CASSQDSRGTWNSPLHF.

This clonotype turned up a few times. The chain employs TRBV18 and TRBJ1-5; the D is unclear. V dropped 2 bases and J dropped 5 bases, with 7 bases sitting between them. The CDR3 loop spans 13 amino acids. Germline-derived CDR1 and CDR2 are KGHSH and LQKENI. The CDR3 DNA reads TGTGCCAGCTCACCAGGCCGACATCAGCCCCAGCATTTT. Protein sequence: CASSPGRHQPQHF.

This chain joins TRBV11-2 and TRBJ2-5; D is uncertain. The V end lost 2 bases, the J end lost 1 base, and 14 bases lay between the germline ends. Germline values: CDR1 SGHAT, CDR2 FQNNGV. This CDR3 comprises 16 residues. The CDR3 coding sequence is TGTGCCAGCAGCTTAATATACGTAAGGCGCCAAGAGACCCAGTACTTC. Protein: CASSLIYVRRQETQYF. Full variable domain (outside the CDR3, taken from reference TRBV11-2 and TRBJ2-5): EAGVAQSPRYKIIEKRQSVAFWCNPISGHATLYWYQQILGQGPKLLIQFQNNGVVDDSQLPKDRFSAERLKGVDSTLKIQPAKLEDSAVYLCASSLIYVRRQETQYFGPGTRLLVL.

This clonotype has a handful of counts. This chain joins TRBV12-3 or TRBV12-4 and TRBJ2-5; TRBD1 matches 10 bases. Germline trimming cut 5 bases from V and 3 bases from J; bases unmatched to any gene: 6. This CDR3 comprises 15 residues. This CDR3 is CASSLTGGLEETQYF. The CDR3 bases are TGTGCCAGCAGTCTGACAGGGGGCTTGGAAGAGACCCAGTACTTC.

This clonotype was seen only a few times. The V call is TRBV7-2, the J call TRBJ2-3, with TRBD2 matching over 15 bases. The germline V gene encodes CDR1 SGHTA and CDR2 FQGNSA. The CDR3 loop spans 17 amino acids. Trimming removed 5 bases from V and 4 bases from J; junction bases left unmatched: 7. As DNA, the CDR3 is TGTGCCAGCAGCCCCAGGACTAGCGGGGGGGCATCAGATACGCAGTATTTT. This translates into CASSPRTSGGASDTQYF.

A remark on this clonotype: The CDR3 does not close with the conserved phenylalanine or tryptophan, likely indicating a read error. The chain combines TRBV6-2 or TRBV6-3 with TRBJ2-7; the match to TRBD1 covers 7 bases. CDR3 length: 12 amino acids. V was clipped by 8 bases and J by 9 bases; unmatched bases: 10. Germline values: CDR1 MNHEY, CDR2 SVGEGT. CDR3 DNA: TGTGCCAGCGGGACAGAGTCCGACGCGCAGTACCTC. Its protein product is CASGTESDAQYL.

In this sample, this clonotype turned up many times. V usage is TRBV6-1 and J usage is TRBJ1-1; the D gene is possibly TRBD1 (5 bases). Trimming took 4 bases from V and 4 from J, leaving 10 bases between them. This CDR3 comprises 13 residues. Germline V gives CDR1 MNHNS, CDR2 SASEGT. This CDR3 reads CASSAQGLTEAFF. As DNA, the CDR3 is TGTGCCAGCAGTGCTCAGGGCCTCACTGAAGCTTTCTTT.

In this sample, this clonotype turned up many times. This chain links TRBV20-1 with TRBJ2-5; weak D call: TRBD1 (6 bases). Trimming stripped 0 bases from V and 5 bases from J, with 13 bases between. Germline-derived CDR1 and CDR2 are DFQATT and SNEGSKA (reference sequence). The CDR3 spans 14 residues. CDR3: CSARDPLQGETQYF. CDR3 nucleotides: TGCAGTGCTAGAGATCCCCTCCAGGGGGAGACCCAGTACTTC.

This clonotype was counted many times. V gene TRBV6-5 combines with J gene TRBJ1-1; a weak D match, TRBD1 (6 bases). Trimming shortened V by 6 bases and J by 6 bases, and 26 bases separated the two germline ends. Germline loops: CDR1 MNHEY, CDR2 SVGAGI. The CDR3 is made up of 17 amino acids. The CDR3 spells CASSPSRGQGRWPEAFF. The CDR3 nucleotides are TGTGCCAGCAGCCCATCCCGGGGGCAGGGTCGGTGGCCTGAAGCTTTCTTT.

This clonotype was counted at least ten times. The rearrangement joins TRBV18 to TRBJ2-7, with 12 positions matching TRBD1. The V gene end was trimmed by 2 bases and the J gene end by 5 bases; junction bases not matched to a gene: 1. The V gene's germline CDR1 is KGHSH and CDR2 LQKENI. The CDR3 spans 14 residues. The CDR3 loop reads CASSPGTGGDEQYF. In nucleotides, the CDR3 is TGTGCCAGCTCACCAGGGACAGGGGGCGACGAGCAGTACTTC.

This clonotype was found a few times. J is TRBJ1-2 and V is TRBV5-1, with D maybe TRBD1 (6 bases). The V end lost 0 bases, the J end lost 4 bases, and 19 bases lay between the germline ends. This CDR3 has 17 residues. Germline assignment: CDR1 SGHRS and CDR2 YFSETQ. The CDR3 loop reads CASSLDANRDWGYGYTF. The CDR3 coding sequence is TGCGCCAGCAGCTTGGACGCCAACAGGGACTGGGGCTATGGCTACACCTTC.

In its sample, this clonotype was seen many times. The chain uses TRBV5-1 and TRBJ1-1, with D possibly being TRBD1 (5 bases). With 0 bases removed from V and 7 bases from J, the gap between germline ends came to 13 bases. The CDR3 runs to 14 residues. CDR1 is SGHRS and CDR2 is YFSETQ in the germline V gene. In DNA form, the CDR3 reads TGCGCCAGCAGCTTGGCCAGGGCGCAGGGTGAAGCTTTCTTT. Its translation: CASSLARAQGEAFF.

Here the CDR3 DNA reads TGCGCCAGCAGCCCTTCGAGTAGGGGCGGGGTCCCCGGGGAGCTGTTTTTT. This codes for CASSPSSRGGVPGELFF. The rearrangement joins TRBV4-1 to TRBJ2-2, with D possibly being TRBD2 (6 bases). CDR1 MGHRA and CDR2 YSYEKL come from the germline V gene. Trimming stripped 4 bases from V and 6 bases from J, with 21 bases between. The length of the CDR3 is 17 residues.

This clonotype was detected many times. DNA for the CDR3: TGCGCCAGCAGCCAGGAAACCGGGACTAGCGGGGAGGACGGGGAGCTGTTTTTT. It specifies CASSQETGTSGEDGELFF. The chain carries TRBV4-3 and TRBJ2-2; 13 nucleotides agree with TRBD2. Germline assignment: CDR1 LGHNA and CDR2 YSLEER. The CDR3 extends over 18 amino acids. J was trimmed by 7 bases and V by 3 bases; bases with no gene match: 11.

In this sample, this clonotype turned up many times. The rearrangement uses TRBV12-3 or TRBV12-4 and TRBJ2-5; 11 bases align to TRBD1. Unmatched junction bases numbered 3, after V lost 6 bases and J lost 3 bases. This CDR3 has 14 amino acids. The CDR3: CASRLGQGEETQYF. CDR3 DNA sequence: TGTGCCAGCAGATTGGGACAGGGGGAAGAGACCCAGTACTTC.

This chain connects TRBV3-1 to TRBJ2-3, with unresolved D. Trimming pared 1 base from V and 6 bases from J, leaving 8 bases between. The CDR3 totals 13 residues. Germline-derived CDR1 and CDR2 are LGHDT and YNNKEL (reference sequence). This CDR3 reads CASSQAIGDTQYF. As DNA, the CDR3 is TGTGCCAGCAGCCAAGCAATAGGGGATACGCAGTATTTT.

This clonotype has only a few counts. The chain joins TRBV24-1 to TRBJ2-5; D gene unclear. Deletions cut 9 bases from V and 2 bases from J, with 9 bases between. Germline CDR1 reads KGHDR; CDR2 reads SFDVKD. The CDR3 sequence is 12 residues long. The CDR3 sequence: CATGGPQETQYF. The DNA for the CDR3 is TGTGCCACCGGTGGGCCTCAAGAGACCCAGTACTTC.